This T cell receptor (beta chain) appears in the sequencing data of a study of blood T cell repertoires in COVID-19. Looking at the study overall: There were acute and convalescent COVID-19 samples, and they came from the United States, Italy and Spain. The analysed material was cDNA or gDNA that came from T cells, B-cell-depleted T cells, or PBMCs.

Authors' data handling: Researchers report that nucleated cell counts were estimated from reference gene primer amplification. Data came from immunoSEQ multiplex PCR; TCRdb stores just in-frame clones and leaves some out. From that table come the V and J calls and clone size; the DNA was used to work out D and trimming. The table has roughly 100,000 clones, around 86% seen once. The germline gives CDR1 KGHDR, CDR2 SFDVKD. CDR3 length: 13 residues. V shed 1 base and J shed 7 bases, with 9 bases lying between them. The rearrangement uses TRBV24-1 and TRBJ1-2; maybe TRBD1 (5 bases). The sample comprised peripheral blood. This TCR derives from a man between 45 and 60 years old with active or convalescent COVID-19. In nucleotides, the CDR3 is TGTGCCACCAGTGATTTTACCAGGGCTGGCTACACCTTC. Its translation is CATSDFTRAGYTF.